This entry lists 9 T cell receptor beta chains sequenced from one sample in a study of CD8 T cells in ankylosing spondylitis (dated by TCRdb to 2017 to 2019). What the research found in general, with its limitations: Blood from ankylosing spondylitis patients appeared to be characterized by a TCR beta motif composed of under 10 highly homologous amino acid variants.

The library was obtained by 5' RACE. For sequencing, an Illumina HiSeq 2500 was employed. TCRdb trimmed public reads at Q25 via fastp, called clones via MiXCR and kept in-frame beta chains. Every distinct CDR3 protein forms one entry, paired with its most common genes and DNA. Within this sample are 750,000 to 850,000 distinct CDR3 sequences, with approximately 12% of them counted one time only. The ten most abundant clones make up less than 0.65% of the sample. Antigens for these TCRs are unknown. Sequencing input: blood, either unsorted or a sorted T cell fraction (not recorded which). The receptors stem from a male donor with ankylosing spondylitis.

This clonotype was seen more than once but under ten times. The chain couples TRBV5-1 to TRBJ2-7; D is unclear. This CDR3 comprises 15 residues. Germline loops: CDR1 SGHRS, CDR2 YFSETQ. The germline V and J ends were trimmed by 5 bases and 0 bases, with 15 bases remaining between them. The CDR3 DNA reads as TGCGCCAGCAGTCGTGGTCTGTCCCCCTCCTACGAGCAGTACTTC. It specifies CASSRGLSPSYEQYF.

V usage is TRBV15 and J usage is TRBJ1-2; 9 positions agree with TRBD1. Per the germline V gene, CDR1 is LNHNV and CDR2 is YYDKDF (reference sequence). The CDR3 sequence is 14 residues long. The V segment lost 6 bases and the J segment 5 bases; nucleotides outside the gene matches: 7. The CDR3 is CATSRGQGIYGYTF. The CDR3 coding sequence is TGTGCCACCAGTCGCGGACAGGGGATTTATGGCTACACCTTC.

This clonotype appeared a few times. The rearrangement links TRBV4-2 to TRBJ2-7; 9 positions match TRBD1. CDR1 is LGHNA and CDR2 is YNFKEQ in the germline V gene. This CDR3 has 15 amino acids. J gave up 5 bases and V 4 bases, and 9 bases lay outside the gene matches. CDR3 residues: CASSPTTRQGDEQYF. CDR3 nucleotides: TGTGCCAGCAGCCCGACCACGAGACAGGGGGACGAGCAGTACTTC.

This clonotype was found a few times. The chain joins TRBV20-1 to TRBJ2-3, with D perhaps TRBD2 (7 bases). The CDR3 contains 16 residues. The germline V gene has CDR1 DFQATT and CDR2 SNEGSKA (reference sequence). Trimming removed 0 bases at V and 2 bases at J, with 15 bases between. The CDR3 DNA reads TGCAGTGCTAGAGATACCTTGCGGGGGCTCACAGATACGCAGTATTTT. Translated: CSARDTLRGLTDTQYF.

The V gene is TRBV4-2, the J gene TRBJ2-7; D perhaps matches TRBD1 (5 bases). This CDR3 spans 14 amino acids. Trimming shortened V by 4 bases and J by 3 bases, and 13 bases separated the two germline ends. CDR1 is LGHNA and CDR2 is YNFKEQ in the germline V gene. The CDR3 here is CASSRGSQGYEQYF. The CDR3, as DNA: TGTGCCAGCAGCCGGGGCAGCCAGGGCTACGAGCAGTACTTC.

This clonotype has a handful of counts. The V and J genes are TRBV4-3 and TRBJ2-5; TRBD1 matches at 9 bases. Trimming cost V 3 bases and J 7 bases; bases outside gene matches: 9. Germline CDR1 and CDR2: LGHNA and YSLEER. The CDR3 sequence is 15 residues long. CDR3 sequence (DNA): TGCGCCAGCAGCCATCGCCAGGGACAGGGAGGGACCCAGTACTTC. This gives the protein CASSHRQGQGGTQYF.

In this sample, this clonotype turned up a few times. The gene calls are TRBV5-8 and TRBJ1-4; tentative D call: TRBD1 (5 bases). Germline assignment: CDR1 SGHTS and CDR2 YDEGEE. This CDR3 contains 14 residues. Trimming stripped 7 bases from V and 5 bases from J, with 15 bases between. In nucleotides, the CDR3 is TGTGCCAGCGCACCGGGACTGAGAAATGAAAAACTGTTTTTT. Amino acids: CASAPGLRNEKLFF.

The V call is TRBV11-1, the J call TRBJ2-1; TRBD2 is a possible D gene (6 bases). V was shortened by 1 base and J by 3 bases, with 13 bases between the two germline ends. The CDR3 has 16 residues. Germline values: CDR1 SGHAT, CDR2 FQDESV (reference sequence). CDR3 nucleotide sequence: TGTGCCAGCAGCTTAGGAAAGGGGACTGTCTACAATGAGCAGTTCTTC. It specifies CASSLGKGTVYNEQFF.

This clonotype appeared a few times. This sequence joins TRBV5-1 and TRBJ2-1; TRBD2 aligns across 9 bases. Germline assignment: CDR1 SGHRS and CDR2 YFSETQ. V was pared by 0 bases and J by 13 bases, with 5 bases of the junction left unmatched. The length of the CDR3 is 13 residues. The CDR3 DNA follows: TGCGCCAGCAGCTTGGTTTTAGCGGGGGAACAGTTCTTC. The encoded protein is CASSLVLAGEQFF.